The 17 T cell receptor beta chains below all came from one sample that was sequenced in a study of blood T cell repertoires in COVID-19. Assay: immunoSEQ multiplex PCR; the TCRdb copy retains only in-frame clones and omits some. The sample carries 350,000 or so clones, around 87% recorded once. The sequenced material came from peripheral blood. These receptor sequences come from a young woman with COVID-19, enrolled during active disease.

The genes are TRBV4-1 and TRBJ1-2; 9 bases agree with TRBD1. Trimming took 3 bases from V and 6 from J; bases not matched to a gene: 5. This CDR3 comprises 14 residues. The germline V gene encodes CDR1 MGHRA and CDR2 YSYEKL. CDR3 residues: CASSHTTGGDGYTF. The CDR3 DNA follows: TGCGCCAGCAGCCATACCACAGGGGGCGATGGCTACACCTTC.

This chain uses TRBV11-3 with TRBJ2-5; TRBD2 is a possible D gene (6 bases). The CDR3 totals 14 residues. The germline V gene encodes CDR1 SGHNT and CDR2 YENEEA. V lost 4 bases and J lost 5, with 14 bases in between. This CDR3 reads CASSSSAGRETQYF. CDR3 sequence (DNA): TGTGCCAGCAGCTCCTCGGCAGGGAGGGAGACCCAGTACTTC.

The rearrangement links TRBV9 to TRBJ1-3; 7 bases fit TRBD1. This CDR3 contains 16 residues. Germline V lookup: CDR1 SGDLS, CDR2 YYNGEE. V dropped 4 bases and J dropped 0; count of bases not matched to a gene: 7. The CDR3 bases are TGTGCCAGCAGCCCAACGGACAGGCACTCTGGAAACACCATATATTTT. The encoded protein is CASSPTDRHSGNTIYF.

This clone was picked up one time. CDR3 residues: CASRSRGTGDVSPLHF. The CDR3 DNA reads TGTGCCAGCAGATCCCGGGGGACAGGGGACGTATCACCCCTCCACTTT. The chain has TRBV11-2 and TRBJ1-6; TRBD1 agrees at 10 bases. Trimming took 6 bases from V and 10 from J; bases not matched to a gene: 12. The CDR3 runs 16 residues. CDR1 is SGHAT, CDR2 FQNNGV, per germline.

The V and J genes are TRBV7-9 and TRBJ1-4; a weak D match, TRBD1 (5 bases). This CDR3 region has 14 residues. Trimming shortened V by 5 bases and J by 7 bases, and 14 bases separated the two germline ends. CDR1 and CDR2 (germline): SEHNR, FQNEAQ (reference sequence). The DNA of the CDR3 is TGTGCCAGCAGCGCGGGACGGTGGGGTGAAAAACTGTTTTTT. Protein sequence: CASSAGRWGEKLFF.

V is TRBV2 and J is TRBJ2-7; TRBD2 matches 8 bases. Germline CDR1 and CDR2: SNHLY and FYNNEI. There are 14 residues in the CDR3. V shed 6 bases, J shed 4 bases, and the junction held 8 bases outside the gene matches. Here the CDR3 reads CASSSGGGNYEQYF. Written as DNA, the CDR3 is TGTGCCAGCAGCTCCGGGGGGGGCAATTACGAGCAGTACTTC.

The chain carries TRBV10-3 and TRBJ1-5, with D maybe TRBD1 (5 bases). The CDR3 length is 13 residues. The germline V gene has CDR1 ENHRY and CDR2 SYGVKD. V was pared by 10 bases and J by 6 bases, with 16 bases between. CDR3 sequence reads: CATWEGRVQPQHF. The CDR3 DNA is TGTGCCACCTGGGAGGGGAGGGTTCAGCCCCAGCATTTT.

The rearrangement uses TRBV29-1 and TRBJ1-1; D unclear. Trimming took off 5 bases at V and 1 base at J, with 11 bases between the two ends. This CDR3 is 13 amino acids long. From germline, CDR1 is SQVTM and CDR2 ANQGSEA. The CDR3 is CSVREVSNTEAFF. DNA for the CDR3: TGCAGCGTTCGTGAGGTTTCGAACACTGAAGCTTTCTTT. Variable domain in full (rest from reference TRBV29-1 and TRBJ1-1): SAVISQKPSRDICQRGTSLTIQCQVDSQVTMMFWYRQQPGQSLTLIATANQGSEATYESGFVIDKFPISRPNLTFSTLTVSNMSPEDSSIYLCSVREVSNTEAFFGQGTRLTVV.

The chain employs TRBV16 and TRBJ1-3; 9 nucleotides line up with TRBD1. This CDR3 is built from 17 residues. Trimming cost V 1 base and J 0 bases; bases outside gene matches: 4. Germline-derived CDR1 and CDR2 are KGHSY and FQNENV. The CDR3 nucleotides read TGTGCCAGCAGCCAATGGCCGGGACAGGGCTCTGGAAACACCATATATTTT. Protein product: CASSQWPGQGSGNTIYF.

The rearrangement links TRBV9 to TRBJ2-1; D unclear. V shed 0 bases and J shed 6 bases, with 7 bases lying between them. The CDR3 has 13 amino acids. Looked up from germline, CDR1 is SGDLS and CDR2 is YYNGEE. CDR3: CASSVGTFNEQFF. DNA of the CDR3: TGTGCCAGCAGCGTAGGAACTTTCAATGAGCAGTTCTTC.

The rearrangement links TRBV6-2 or TRBV6-3 to TRBJ2-1; 9 bases line up with TRBD2. The V gene's germline CDR1 is MNHEY and CDR2 SVGEGT. V was clipped by 2 bases and J by 6 bases; unmatched bases: 8. This CDR3 has 16 residues. CDR3 sequence (DNA): TGTGCCAGCAGTTACCTGGGTAGCGGGAGTCCCAATGAGCAGTTCTTC. As protein: CASSYLGSGSPNEQFF.

The CDR3: CASSTTGLVYTEAFF. For the CDR3, the DNA is TGTGCCAGTAGCACTACAGGGCTGGTGTACACTGAAGCTTTCTTT. The chain uses TRBV19 and TRBJ1-1, with D possibly matching TRBD1 (6 bases). The CDR3 has 15 residues. V was clipped by 6 bases and J by 3 bases, with 17 bases between them. Germline V gene lookup returns CDR1 LNHDA and CDR2 SQIVND (reference sequence).

This clone was seen only a few times. The chain recombines TRBV18 with TRBJ2-4, with 8 bases lining up with TRBD1. In germline, CDR1 is KGHSH, CDR2 LQKENI. The CDR3 has 13 residues. Unmatched junction bases numbered 3, after V lost 6 bases and J lost 5 bases. CDR3 residues: CASSVGQENIQYF. CDR3 bases: TGTGCCAGCTCGGTGGGACAGGAAAACATTCAGTACTTC.

The rearrangement joins TRBV7-9 to TRBJ2-5; TRBD1 matches at 10 bases. Germline CDR1 is SEHNR and CDR2 is FQNEAQ (reference sequence). The trim removed 5 bases at V and 5 bases at J, leaving 11 bases unmatched. The CDR3 covers 16 residues. The DNA of the CDR3 is TGTGCCAGCAGCCTCTCATGGGACAGGGGAGGGGAGACCCAGTACTTC. Amino acids: CASSLSWDRGGETQYF.

The rearrangement uses TRBV30 and TRBJ1-2, with 8 bases identical to TRBD1. CDR1 is GTSNPN, CDR2 SVGIG, per germline (reference sequence). V dropped 5 bases and J dropped 8; count of bases not matched to a gene: 7. This CDR3 is 12 amino acids long. CDR3 protein: CAWADRGVGYTF. The CDR3, as DNA: TGTGCCTGGGCAGACAGGGGCGTAGGCTACACCTTC.

This chain links TRBV12-1 with TRBJ2-2; TRBD1 is the table's D call, not checked against the DNA. TRBV12-1 represents a pseudogene. The CDR3 extends over 19 amino acids. CDR3 loop: CASSFRSRGRLANTGELFF. CDR3 nucleotide sequence: TGTGCCAGCAGCTTTCGGTCCAGGGGGCGACTAGCGAACACCGGGGAGCTGTTTTTT.

The chain links TRBV18 to TRBJ1-1; no firm D call. The V gene lost 8 bases and the J gene lost 4 bases, with 11 bases spanning the gap. The CDR3 spans 12 residues. Germline V gene lookup returns CDR1 KGHSH and CDR2 LQKENI. For the CDR3, the DNA is TGTGCCAGCCAGGAGGTCAGCACTGAAGCTTTCTTT. This encodes CASQEVSTEAFF.